This is a list of T cell receptor beta chains from one sample in a study of CD8 T cells in ankylosing spondylitis. TCRdb reprocessed the 5' RACE reads via MiXCR and lists one record per CDR3 protein. The repertoire holds a few hundred thousand distinct CDR3 sequences, roughly 10% seen once, with around 10% in the top ten. The sequencing sample was made of blood, either unsorted or a sorted T cell fraction (not recorded which). The receptors come from a female donor with ankylosing spondylitis or in good health (not recorded which). Each CDR3 is given with its conserved first and last residue. The order of the fields is V gene, clone size, J gene, D gene, CDR3 protein, CDR3 DNA. A D gene is named only where the DNA matches it firmly. Size is stated for part of the rows, as once, few or many counts, or as a class when the clone is expanded.

TRBV10-2,few,TRBJ2-7,.,CASSIPRGYEQYF,TGCGCCAGCAGCATTCCCCGGGGCTACGAGCAGTACTTC
TRBV6-9,.,TRBJ1-1,.,CAYTRAGPNTEAFF,TGTGCTTATACACGGGCAGGGCCCAACACTGAAGCTTTCTTT
TRBV7-8,.,TRBJ2-7,.,CASSLLGRPAYEQYF,TGTGCCAGCAGCTTACTCGGCAGGCCCGCCTACGAGCAGTACTTC
TRBV9,many,TRBJ1-2,.,CASSGGHYEFGGNGYTF,TGTGCCAGCAGCGGGGGACACTACGAGTTCGGAGGGAATGGCTACACCTTC
TRBV30,many,TRBJ2-3,TRBD2,CAWSVPSGGPQSTDTQYF,TGTGCCTGGAGTGTACCCAGCGGGGGGCCTCAGAGCACAGATACGCAGTATTTT
TRBV6-1,many,TRBJ2-7,.,CASRLGGSYEQYF,TGTGCCAGCAGGCTGGGGGGCAGTTACGAGCAGTACTTC
TRBV20-1,many,TRBJ2-7,.,CSARDHTGILSYEQYF,TGCAGTGCTAGAGACCATACAGGTATACTCTCCTACGAGCAGTACTTC
TRBV6-2/TRBV6-3,many,TRBJ2-7,TRBD2,CASTSWTSGSYEQYF,TGTGCCAGCACCTCCTGGACTAGCGGGTCATACGAGCAGTACTTC
TRBV5-6,many,TRBJ1-1,.,CASREQAGAPTEAFF,TGTGCCAGCAGGGAGCAGGCAGGGGCCCCTACTGAAGCTTTCTTT
TRBV14,.,TRBJ2-7,TRBD1,CASSLINRGLYEQYF,TGTGCCAGCAGCCTAATCAACAGGGGGCTCTACGAGCAGTACTTC
TRBV5-5,.,TRBJ2-3,.,CASSLPAGTPADTQYF,TGTGCCAGCAGCCTCCCCGCGGGGACGCCCGCAGATACGCAGTATTTT
TRBV18,many,TRBJ2-1,.,CASSPPGPMGAYNEQFF,TGTGCCAGCTCACCACCGGGACCGATGGGCGCCTACAATGAGCAGTTCTTC
TRBV4-1,few,TRBJ1-4,.,CASSLNPADEKLFF,TGCGCCAGCAGCCTAAACCCGGCCGACGAAAAACTGTTTTTT
TRBV11-2,.,TRBJ2-1,.,CASSLGGTVNNEQFF,TGTGCCAGCAGCTTAGGAGGGACCGTAAACAATGAGCAGTTCTTC
TRBV7-2,many,TRBJ2-5,.,CASSGTRETQYF,TGTGCCAGCAGCGGAACGAGGGAGACCCAGTACTTC
TRBV5-5,many,TRBJ2-2,TRBD1,CASRRTGSSTGELFF,TGTGCCAGCAGACGGACAGGGAGTTCGACTGGGGAGCTGTTTTTT
TRBV10-2,many,TRBJ2-5,.,CASSVSNREETQYF,TGCGCCAGCAGCGTATCGAACAGAGAAGAGACCCAGTACTTC
TRBV5-1,many,TRBJ2-3,.,CASSLQHTDTQYF,TGCGCCAGCAGCTTACAGCACACAGATACGCAGTATTTT
TRBV2,few,TRBJ2-1,TRBD2,CASRHGTSGSVGSYNEQFF,TGTGCCAGCAGACACGGGACTAGCGGGAGTGTGGGCTCCTACAATGAGCAGTTCTTC
TRBV27,.,TRBJ2-7,.,CASSTRYGISYEQYF,TGTGCCAGCAGTACCCGATACGGGATTTCCTACGAGCAGTACTTC
TRBV7-2,few,TRBJ2-2,TRBD2,CASSFQAGVGTGELFF,TGTGCCAGCAGCTTTCAGGCGGGAGTGGGCACCGGGGAGCTGTTTTTT
TRBV27,.,TRBJ2-1,.,CASSLLSLQDNEQFF,TGTGCCAGCAGTTTATTAAGTTTGCAGGACAATGAGCAGTTCTTC
TRBV4-3,few,TRBJ2-1,TRBD1,CASSQDTWTGIGNEQFF,TGCGCCAGCAGCCAAGATACGTGGACAGGGATAGGGAATGAGCAGTTCTTC
TRBV28,many,TRBJ2-1,TRBD2,CASSFSSGGASYNEQFF,TGTGCCAGCAGTTTTTCTAGCGGGGGGGCGTCCTACAATGAGCAGTTCTTC
TRBV13,many,TRBJ2-2,.,CASSLGRDTGELFF,TGTGCCAGCAGCTTAGGCCGGGACACCGGGGAGCTGTTTTTT
TRBV28,.,TRBJ2-7,TRBD1,CASSSVYRGRSYEQYF,TGTGCCAGCAGTTCCGTCTACAGGGGGCGAAGCTACGAGCAGTACTTC
TRBV29-1,.,TRBJ2-7,.,CCVSPKPYEQYF,TGCTGCGTTTCACCTAAACCCTACGAGCAGTACTTC
TRBV5-1,.,TRBJ2-3,TRBD2,CAGRLAGGPDTQYF,TGCGCCGGGCGACTAGCGGGGGGCCCAGATACGCAGTATTTT
TRBV5-1,.,TRBJ2-5,.,CASSLGGSVEETQYF,TGCGCCAGCAGCTTGGGTGGTAGCGTCGAAGAGACCCAGTACTTC
TRBV10-3,many,TRBJ1-3,.,CAISDGTNTIYF,TGTGCCATCAGTGACGGGACCAACACCATATATTTT
TRBV7-9,.,TRBJ2-3,TRBD2,CASSSRQGVSGRATQYF,TGTGCCAGCAGCTCCAGACAGGGGGTTAGCGGGAGGGCTACGCAGTATTTT
TRBV20-1,few,TRBJ2-3,TRBD2,CSARVAGRSTDTQYF,TGCAGTGCTAGAGTAGCGGGGCGGAGCACAGATACGCAGTATTTT
TRBV20-1,.,TRBJ2-7,TRBD1,CSATGQGFLEQYF,TGCAGTGCCACGGGACAGGGCTTTCTCGAGCAGTACTTC
TRBV19,.,TRBJ2-1,TRBD2,CASSRTLAGNYNEQFF,TGTGCCAGTAGTAGGACTCTAGCGGGAAACTACAATGAGCAGTTCTTC
TRBV7-2,many,TRBJ2-7,.,CASSLVVSQGSYEQYF,TGTGCCAGCAGCTTAGTAGTCTCGCAGGGCTCCTACGAGCAGTACTTC
TRBV20-1,many,TRBJ2-3,TRBD2,CSAETTSGRGDTQYF,TGCAGTGCCGAGACTACTAGCGGGAGAGGGGATACGCAGTATTTT
TRBV12-3/TRBV12-4,many,TRBJ2-1,TRBD2,CASSLSGLAGVTTWANEQFF,TGTGCCAGCAGTTTATCGGGTCTAGCGGGAGTTACAACTTGGGCCAATGAGCAGTTCTTC
TRBV7-7,.,TRBJ2-5,.,CASSPDTRGTQYF,TGTGCTAGCAGCCCCGACACCAGGGGGACCCAGTACTTC
TRBV28,many,TRBJ1-3,.,CASSLEGSSGNTIYF,TGTGCCAGCAGTTTAGAGGGGAGCTCTGGAAACACCATATATTTT
TRBV14,few,TRBJ2-7,.,CASNPSLGYEQYF,TGTGCCAGCAACCCAAGCTTAGGATACGAGCAGTACTTC
TRBV9,many,TRBJ2-6,.,CASSLGRSAGANVLTF,TGTGCCAGCAGCCTTGGTAGGTCGGCTGGGGCCAACGTCCTGACTTTC
TRBV4-3,.,TRBJ1-1,.,CASSQEGKGKSEAFF,TGCGCCAGCAGCCAAGAGGGGAAGGGGAAGTCTGAAGCTTTCTTT
TRBV9,many,TRBJ1-2,.,CASSFDEPAGYGYTF,TGTGCCAGCAGCTTCGACGAACCTGCAGGCTATGGCTACACCTTC
TRBV29-1,few,TRBJ1-1,.,CSVWGFGTEAFF,TGCAGCGTTTGGGGTTTTGGGACTGAAGCTTTCTTT
TRBV5-1,many,TRBJ2-1,.,CASSLNLANEQFF,TGCGCCAGCAGCTTGAACTTAGCGAATGAGCAGTTCTTC
TRBV24-1,many,TRBJ2-5,TRBD2,CATSDRGEGGRETQYF,TGTGCCACCAGTGACCGTGGGGAGGGAGGCAGGGAGACCCAGTACTTC
TRBV10-1,.,TRBJ2-1,.,CASSEWSGQSSYNEQFF,TGCGCCAGCAGTGAGTGGTCCGGGCAAAGCTCCTACAATGAGCAGTTCTTC
TRBV18,.,TRBJ1-1,.,CASSPTGGGETEAFF,TGTGCCAGCTCACCAACCGGCGGGGGGGAAACTGAAGCTTTCTTT
TRBV12-3/TRBV12-4,.,TRBJ2-5,.,CASTGGPETQYF,TGTGCCAGCACAGGCGGGCCAGAGACCCAGTACTTC